Shown below are 11 T cell receptor beta chains from a single sample sequenced in a study of cytomegalovirus exposure and HLA in healthy donors. Vbeta (60) and Jbeta (13) primers were used in the PCR. The repertoire was sequenced with immunoSEQ multiplex PCR; TCRdb's copy has only in-frame clones and lacks some. The sample has 200,000 or so clones; about four fifths are singletons. Sequencing used PBMCs. These receptors were obtained from a woman under 40 in good health and CMV-seropositive.

The chain employs TRBV28 and TRBJ2-7; the match to TRBD2 covers 12 bases. The CDR3 length is 16 residues. Unmatched junction bases numbered 10, after V lost 7 bases and J lost 3 bases. Germline lookup yields CDR1 MDHEN and CDR2 SYDVKM. The CDR3 sequence is CASTKHPGLAGYEQYF. The CDR3 DNA follows: TGTGCCAGCACTAAACACCCGGGACTAGCGGGCTACGAGCAGTACTTC.

The chain combines TRBV5-1 with TRBJ2-3; D gene unclear. Looked up from germline, CDR1 is SGHRS and CDR2 is YFSETQ. CDR3 length: 14 residues. V dropped 5 bases and J dropped 2 bases, with 12 bases sitting between them. The CDR3 is CASSWPRYTDTQYF. CDR3 nucleotides: TGCGCCAGCAGTTGGCCCCGTTACACAGATACGCAGTATTTT.

CDR3 coding DNA: TGCAGCGTTGAGGGGCAGGGGACAGGGCAGCCCCAGCATTTT. Residues: CSVEGQGTGQPQHF. The chain couples TRBV29-1 to TRBJ1-5; 9 nucleotides match TRBD1. Per the germline V gene, CDR1 is SQVTM and CDR2 is ANQGSEA. The CDR3 sequence is 14 residues long. Trimming took 3 bases from V and 7 from J; bases not matched to a gene: 7.

V is TRBV5-6 and J is TRBJ2-1; possible D gene TRBD2, 6 bases. CDR3 size: 17 residues. V was pared by 1 base and J by 2 bases, with 16 bases between. In germline, CDR1 is SGHDT, CDR2 YYEEEE. In nucleotides, the CDR3 is TGTGCCAGCAGCTTGTTTGGGGGAGGTCCTACCTACAATGAGCAGTTCTTC. Protein: CASSLFGGGPTYNEQFF. The variable domain in full, with the rest retrieved from reference TRBV5-6 and TRBJ2-1, is DAGVTQSPTHLIKTRGQQVTLRCSPKSGHDTVSWYQQALGQGPQFIFQYYEEEERQRGNFPDRFSGHQFPNYSSELNVNALLLGDSALYLCASSLFGGGPTYNEQFFGPGTRLTVL.

This sequence joins TRBV7-2 and TRBJ2-1, with TRBD2 matching 9 bases. This CDR3 contains 15 residues. V shed 7 bases and J 7 bases; nucleotides not matched to a gene: 11. CDR1 is SGHTA, CDR2 FQGNSA, per germline. The CDR3 DNA sequence: TGTGCCAGCACCCTCGGACTAGCGAGGTGGAATGAGCAGTTCTTC. Translated, it gives CASTLGLARWNEQFF.

V usage is TRBV10-3 and J usage is TRBJ2-3; 11 bases line up with TRBD2. The V gene end was trimmed by 6 bases and the J gene end by 5 bases; junction bases not matched to a gene: 10. This CDR3 spans 16 amino acids. Germline V lookup: CDR1 ENHRY, CDR2 SYGVKD. The CDR3 DNA sequence: TGTGCCATCAGAAGGGGGGGACTAGCGGACGGAGATACGCAGTATTTT. As protein: CAIRRGGLADGDTQYF.

V usage is TRBV6-5 and J usage is TRBJ2-1; maybe TRBD1 (6 bases). The CDR3 loop spans 15 amino acids. Trimming cost V 5 bases and J 2 bases, with 13 bases left between them. CDR1 is MNHEY and CDR2 is SVGAGI in the germline V gene. CDR3 amino acids: CASSPDRTTYNEQFF. DNA for the CDR3: TGTGCCAGCAGTCCCGACAGGACCACCTACAATGAGCAGTTCTTC.

This chain links TRBV7-9 with TRBJ2-7; D not certain. The germline V and J ends were trimmed by 8 bases and 1 base, with 9 bases remaining between them. The CDR3 contains 12 residues. Germline V lookup: CDR1 SEHNR, CDR2 FQNEAQ (reference sequence). DNA of the CDR3: TGTGCCAGCTCAGCGAAATCCTACGAGCAGTACTTC. It codes for CASSAKSYEQYF.

This clone was seen a few times. V gene TRBV6-5 combines with J gene TRBJ1-3; 7 bases align to TRBD1. Losses at the gene ends were 6 bases for V and 6 bases for J; bases not matched to a gene: 8. Germline CDR1 MNHEY, CDR2 SVGAGI. This CDR3 has 14 residues. The CDR3 nucleotides read TGTGCCAGCAGGCCCTCTGACAGGGTAAACACCATATATTTT. Encoded protein: CASRPSDRVNTIYF.

The rearrangement joins TRBV10-1 to TRBJ2-3; 10 bases line up with TRBD1. V gave up 6 bases and J gave up 6 bases; unmatched junction bases: 6. Germline V gene sequence: CDR1 WNHNN, CDR2 SYGVQD (reference sequence). CDR3 length equals 14 residues. The CDR3 DNA reads TGCGCCAGCAGCGCCGGGACAGGGGATGATACGCAGTATTTT. Translated, it gives CASSAGTGDDTQYF.

V and J are TRBV19 and TRBJ1-2; maybe TRBD1 (6 bases). The CDR3 is made up of 15 amino acids. Germline V gene sequence: CDR1 LNHDA, CDR2 SQIVND (reference sequence). Trimming left V 5 bases short and J 2 bases short, with 15 bases between. This CDR3 reads CASSPQGNVNYGYTF. Written as DNA, the CDR3 is TGTGCCAGTAGTCCGCAGGGGAACGTGAACTATGGCTACACCTTC.